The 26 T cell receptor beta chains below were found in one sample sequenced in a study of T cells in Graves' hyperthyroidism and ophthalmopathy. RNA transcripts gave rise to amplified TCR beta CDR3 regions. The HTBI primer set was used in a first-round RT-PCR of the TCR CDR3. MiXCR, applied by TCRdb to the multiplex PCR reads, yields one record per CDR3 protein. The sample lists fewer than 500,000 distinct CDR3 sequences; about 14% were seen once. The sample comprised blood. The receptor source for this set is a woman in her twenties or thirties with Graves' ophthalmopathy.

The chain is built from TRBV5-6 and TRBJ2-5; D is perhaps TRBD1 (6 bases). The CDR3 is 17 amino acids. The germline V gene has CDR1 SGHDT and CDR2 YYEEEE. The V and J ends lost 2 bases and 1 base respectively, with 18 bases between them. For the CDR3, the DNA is TGTGCCAGCAGCTTCTCCTTGCCCGGGACAACCCAAGAGACCCAGTACTTC. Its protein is CASSFSLPGTTQETQYF.

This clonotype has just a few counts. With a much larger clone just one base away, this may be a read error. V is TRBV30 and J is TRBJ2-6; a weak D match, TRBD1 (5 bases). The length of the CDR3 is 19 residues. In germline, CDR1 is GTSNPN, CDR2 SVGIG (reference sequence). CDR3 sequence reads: CAWSVTPSPRVSGANVMTF. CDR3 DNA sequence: TGTGCCTGGAGTGTAACCCCCTCCCCCAGAGTATCTGGGGCCAACGTCATGACTTTC.

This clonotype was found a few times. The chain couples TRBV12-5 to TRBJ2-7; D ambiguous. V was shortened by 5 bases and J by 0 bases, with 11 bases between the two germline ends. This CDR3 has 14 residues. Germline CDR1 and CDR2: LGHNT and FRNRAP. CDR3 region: CASGPGRNSYEQYF. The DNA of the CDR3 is TGTGCTAGTGGTCCTGGACGCAACTCCTACGAGCAGTACTTC.

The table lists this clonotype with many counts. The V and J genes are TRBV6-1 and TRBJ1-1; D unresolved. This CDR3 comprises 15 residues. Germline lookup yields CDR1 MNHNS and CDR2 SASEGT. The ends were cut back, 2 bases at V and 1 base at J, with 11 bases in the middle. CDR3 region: CASSELPGPNTEAFF. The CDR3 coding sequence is TGTGCCAGCAGTGAACTCCCGGGCCCGAACACTGAAGCTTTCTTT.

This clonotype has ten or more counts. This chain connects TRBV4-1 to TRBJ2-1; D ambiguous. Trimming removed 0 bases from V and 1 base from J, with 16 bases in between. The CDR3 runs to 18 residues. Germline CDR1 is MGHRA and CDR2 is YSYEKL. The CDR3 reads CASSQDSSPFESYNEQFF. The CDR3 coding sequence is TGCGCCAGCAGCCAAGATTCCAGTCCTTTCGAATCCTACAATGAGCAGTTCTTC.

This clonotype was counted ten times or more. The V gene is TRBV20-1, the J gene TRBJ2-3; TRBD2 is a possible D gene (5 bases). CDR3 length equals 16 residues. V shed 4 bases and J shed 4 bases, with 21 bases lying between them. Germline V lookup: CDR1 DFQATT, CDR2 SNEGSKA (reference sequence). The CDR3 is CSATWRAGRKADTQYF. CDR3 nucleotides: TGCAGTGCTACCTGGCGGGCGGGTCGGAAGGCAGATACGCAGTATTTT.

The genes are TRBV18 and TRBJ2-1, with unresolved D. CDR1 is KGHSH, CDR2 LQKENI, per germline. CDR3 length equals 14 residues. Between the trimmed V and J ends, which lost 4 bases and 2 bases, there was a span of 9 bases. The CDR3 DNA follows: TGTGCCAGCTCACGACTCCAGGCCTACAATGAGCAGTTCTTC. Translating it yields CASSRLQAYNEQFF.

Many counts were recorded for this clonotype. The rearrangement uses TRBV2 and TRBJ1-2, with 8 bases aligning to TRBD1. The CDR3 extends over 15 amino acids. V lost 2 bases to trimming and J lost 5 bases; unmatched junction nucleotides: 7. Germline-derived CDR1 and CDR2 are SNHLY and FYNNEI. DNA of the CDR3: TGTGCCAGCAGTGAAAAGGACAGGGTTAAGTATGGCTACACCTTC. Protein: CASSEKDRVKYGYTF.

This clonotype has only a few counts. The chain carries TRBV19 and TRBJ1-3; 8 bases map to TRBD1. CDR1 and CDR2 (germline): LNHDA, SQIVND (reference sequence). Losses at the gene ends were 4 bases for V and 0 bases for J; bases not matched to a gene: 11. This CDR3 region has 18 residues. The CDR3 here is CASSKTGTGLSSGNTIYF. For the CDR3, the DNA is TGTGCCAGTAGTAAGACCGGGACAGGATTGAGCTCTGGAAACACCATATATTTT.

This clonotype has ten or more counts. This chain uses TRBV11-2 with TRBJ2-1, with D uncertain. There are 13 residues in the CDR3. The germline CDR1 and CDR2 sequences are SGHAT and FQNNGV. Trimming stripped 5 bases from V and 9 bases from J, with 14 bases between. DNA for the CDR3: TGTGCCAGCAGCCCCGGATCCCTGGGTGAGCAGTTCTTC. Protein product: CASSPGSLGEQFF. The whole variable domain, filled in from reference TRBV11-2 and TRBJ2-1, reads EAGVAQSPRYKIIEKRQSVAFWCNPISGHATLYWYQQILGQGPKLLIQFQNNGVVDDSQLPKDRFSAERLKGVDSTLKIQPAKLEDSAVYLCASSPGSLGEQFFGPGTRLTVL.

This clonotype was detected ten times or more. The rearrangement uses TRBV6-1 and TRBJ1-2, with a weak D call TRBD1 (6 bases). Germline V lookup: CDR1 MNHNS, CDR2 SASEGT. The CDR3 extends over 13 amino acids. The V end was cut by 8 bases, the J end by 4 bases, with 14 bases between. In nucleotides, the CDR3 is TGTGCCAGCGGACAGAGGATGGTCTATGGCTACACCTTC. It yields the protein CASGQRMVYGYTF.

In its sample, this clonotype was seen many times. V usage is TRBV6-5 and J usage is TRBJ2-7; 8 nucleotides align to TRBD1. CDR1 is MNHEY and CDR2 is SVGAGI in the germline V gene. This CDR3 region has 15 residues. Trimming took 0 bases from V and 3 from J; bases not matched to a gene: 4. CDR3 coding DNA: TGTGCCAGCAGTTACTCGGCACAGGGGGACTACGAGCAGTACTTC. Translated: CASSYSAQGDYEQYF.

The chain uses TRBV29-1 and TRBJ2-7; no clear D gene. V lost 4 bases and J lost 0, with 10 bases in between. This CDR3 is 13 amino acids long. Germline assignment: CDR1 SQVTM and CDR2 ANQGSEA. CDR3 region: CSVVGGSSYEQYF. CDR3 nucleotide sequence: TGCAGCGTTGTCGGCGGCAGCTCCTACGAGCAGTACTTC.

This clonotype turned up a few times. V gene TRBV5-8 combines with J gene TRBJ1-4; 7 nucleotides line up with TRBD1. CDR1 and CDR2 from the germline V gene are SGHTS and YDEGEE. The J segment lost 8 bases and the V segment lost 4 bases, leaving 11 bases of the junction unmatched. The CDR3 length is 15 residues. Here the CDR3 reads CASSQETGPLEKLFF. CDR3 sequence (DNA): TGTGCCAGCAGCCAAGAGACAGGGCCATTAGAAAAACTGTTTTTT.

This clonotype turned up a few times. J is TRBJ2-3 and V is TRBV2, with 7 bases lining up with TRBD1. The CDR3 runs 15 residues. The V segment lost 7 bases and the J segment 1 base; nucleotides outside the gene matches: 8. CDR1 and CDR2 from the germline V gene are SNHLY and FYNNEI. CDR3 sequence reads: CASKPTGPGTDTQYF. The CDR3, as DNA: TGTGCCAGCAAGCCGACAGGGCCAGGCACAGATACGCAGTATTTT.

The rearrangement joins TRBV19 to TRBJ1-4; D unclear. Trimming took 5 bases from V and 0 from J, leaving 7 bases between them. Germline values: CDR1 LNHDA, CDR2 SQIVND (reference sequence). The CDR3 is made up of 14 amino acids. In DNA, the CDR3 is TGTGCCAGTAGTTCGGCGTCAACTAATGAAAAACTGTTTTTT. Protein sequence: CASSSASTNEKLFF.

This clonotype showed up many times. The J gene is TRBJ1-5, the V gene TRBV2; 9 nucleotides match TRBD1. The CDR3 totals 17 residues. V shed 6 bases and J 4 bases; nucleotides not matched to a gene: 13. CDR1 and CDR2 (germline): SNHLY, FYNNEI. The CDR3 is CASSVSPGQGVNQPQHF. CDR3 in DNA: TGTGCCAGCAGCGTATCCCCGGGACAGGGAGTTAATCAGCCCCAGCATTTT.

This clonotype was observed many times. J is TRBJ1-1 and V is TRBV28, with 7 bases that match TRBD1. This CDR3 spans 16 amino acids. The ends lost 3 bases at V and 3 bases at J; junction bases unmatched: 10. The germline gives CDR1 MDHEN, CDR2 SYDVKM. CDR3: CASSFQGGGFDTEAFF. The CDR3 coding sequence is TGTGCCAGCAGTTTCCAGGGGGGGGGGTTTGACACTGAAGCTTTCTTT.

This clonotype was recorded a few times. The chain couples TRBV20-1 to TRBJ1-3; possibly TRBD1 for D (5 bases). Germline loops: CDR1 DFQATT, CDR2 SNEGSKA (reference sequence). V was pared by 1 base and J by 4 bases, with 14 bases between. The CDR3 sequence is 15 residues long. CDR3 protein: CSARAPDRRGNTIYF. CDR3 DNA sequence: TGCAGTGCTAGAGCCCCCGACAGAAGAGGAAACACCATATATTTT.

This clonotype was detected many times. The CDR3 DNA is TGTGCCAGCAGCGCCTTACAGGTTGGCTACACCTTC. Its translation is CASSALQVGYTF. The gene calls are TRBV7-9 and TRBJ1-2; D is possibly TRBD1 (5 bases). This CDR3 spans 12 amino acids. The V end was cut by 5 bases, the J end by 7 bases, with 11 bases between. Germline V gives CDR1 SEHNR, CDR2 FQNEAQ (reference sequence).

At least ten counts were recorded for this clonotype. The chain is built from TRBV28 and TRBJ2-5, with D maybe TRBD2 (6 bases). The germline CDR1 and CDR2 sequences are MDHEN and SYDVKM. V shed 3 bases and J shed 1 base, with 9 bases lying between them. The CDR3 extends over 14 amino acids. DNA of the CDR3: TGTGCCAGCAGTTTTTCGGAGGGCCAAGAGACCCAGTACTTC. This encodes CASSFSEGQETQYF. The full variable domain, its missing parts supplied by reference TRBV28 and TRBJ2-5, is DVKVTQSSRYLVKRTGEKVFLECVQDMDHENMFWYRQDPGLGLRLIYFSYDVKMKEKGDIPEGYSVSREKKERFSLILESASTNQTSMYLCASSFSEGQETQYFGPGTRLLVL.

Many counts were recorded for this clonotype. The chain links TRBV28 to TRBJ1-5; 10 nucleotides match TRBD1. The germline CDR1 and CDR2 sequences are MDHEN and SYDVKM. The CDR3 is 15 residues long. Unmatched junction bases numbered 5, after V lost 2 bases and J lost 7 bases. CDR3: CASSLLTGGAQPQHF. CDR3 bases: TGTGCCAGCAGTTTACTGACAGGGGGCGCGCAGCCCCAGCATTTT.

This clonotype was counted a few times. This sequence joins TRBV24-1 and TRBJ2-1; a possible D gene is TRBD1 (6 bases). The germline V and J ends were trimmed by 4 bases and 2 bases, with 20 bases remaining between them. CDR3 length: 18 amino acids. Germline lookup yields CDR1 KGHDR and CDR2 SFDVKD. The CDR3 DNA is TGTGCCACCAGTGACCCGACGTGGACAGACCCAACCTACAATGAGCAGTTCTTC. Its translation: CATSDPTWTDPTYNEQFF.

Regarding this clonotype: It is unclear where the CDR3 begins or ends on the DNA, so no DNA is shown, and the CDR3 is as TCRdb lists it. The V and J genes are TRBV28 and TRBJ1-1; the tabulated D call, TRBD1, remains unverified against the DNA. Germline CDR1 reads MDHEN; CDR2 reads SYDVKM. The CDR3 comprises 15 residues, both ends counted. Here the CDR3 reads CASRPQVGLGTDAFF.

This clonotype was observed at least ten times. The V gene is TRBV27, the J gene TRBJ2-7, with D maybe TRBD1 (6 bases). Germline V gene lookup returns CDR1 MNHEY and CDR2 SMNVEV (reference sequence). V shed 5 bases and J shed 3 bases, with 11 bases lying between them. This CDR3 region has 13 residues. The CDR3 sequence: CASSQRDNYEQYF. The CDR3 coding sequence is TGTGCCAGCAGTCAACGGGACAACTACGAGCAGTACTTC.

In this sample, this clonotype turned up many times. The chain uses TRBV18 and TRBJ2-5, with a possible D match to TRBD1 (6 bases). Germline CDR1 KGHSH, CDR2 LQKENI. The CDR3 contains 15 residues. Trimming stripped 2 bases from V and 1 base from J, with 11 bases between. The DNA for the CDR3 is TGTGCCAGCTCACCAGGACAGCCGCGCCAAGAGACCCAGTACTTC. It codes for CASSPGQPRQETQYF.